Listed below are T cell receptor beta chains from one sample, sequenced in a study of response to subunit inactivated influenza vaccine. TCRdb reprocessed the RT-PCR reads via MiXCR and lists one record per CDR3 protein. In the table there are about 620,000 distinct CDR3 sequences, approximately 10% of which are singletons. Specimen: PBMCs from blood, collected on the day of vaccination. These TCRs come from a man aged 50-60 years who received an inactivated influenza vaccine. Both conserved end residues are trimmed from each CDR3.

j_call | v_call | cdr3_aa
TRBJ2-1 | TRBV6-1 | ASTGTLNNEQF
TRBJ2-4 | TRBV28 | ASSLTRGAKNIQY
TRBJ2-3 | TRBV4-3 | ASSQDGDQDTDTQY
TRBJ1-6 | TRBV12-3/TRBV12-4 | ASSLGGTVNSPLH
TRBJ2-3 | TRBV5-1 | ASSLPGDGTDTQY
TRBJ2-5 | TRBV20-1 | SAASGGRQTQY
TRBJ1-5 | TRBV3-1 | ASSPRQGPQPQH
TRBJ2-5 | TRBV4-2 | ASSQRSNGAEETQY
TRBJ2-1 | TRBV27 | ASSFIGQGAGNEQF
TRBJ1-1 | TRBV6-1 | ASSPRGFGTEAF
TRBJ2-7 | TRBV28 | ASRSQGGSYEQY
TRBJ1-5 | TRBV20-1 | SATPGRSTQPQH
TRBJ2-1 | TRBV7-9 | ASSSTPDREYNEQF
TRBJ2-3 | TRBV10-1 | ASYRGFWGPVDTQY
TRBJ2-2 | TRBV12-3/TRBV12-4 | ASTDRGWGTGELF
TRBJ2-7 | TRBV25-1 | ASSERIGTSGSKSSYEQY
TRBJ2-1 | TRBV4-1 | ASRRDSAGGNEQF
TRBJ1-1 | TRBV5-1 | ASSESGTGGTEAF
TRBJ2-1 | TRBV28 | ASQTSGRGYNEQF
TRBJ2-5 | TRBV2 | ASRQGQETQY
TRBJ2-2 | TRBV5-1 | ASSLRADANTGELF
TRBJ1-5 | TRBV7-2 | ASSPDTGKGQPQH
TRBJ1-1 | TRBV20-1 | SASRGPYTEAF
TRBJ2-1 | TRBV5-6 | ASSLAELAGGNEQF
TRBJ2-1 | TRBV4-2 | ASSQDIGGVYNEQF
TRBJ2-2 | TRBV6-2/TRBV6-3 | ASSTDTYTGELF
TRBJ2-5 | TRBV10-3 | AISGGAQETQY
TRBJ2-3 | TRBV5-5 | ASSLWEGRTDTQY
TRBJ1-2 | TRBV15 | ATSRDPGTGYGYT
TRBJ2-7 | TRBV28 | ASSFLGTTYEQY
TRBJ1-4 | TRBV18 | ASSLGTGQEKLF